These 11 T cell receptor beta chains share one sample of origin, sequenced in a study of monozygotic twins with inflammatory bowel disease. TCRdb derives one entry per CDR3 protein from the 5' RACE reads, leaving out DNA. The sample's table shows approximately 400,000 distinct CDR3 sequences. Sequences were obtained from blood. The receptor set was obtained from a human donor with ulcerative colitis or Crohn's disease, or a healthy co-twin of an affected twin (not recorded which).

The chain recombines TRBV5-1 with TRBJ2-3. This CDR3 contains 14 residues. In germline, CDR1 is SGHRS, CDR2 YFSETQ. CDR3 residues: CASSRPDSTDTQYF. Filled out from reference TRBV5-1 and TRBJ2-3, the complete variable domain reads KAGVTQTPRYLIKTRGQQVTLSCSPISGHRSVSWYQQTPGQGLQFLFEYFSETQRNKGNFPGRFSGRQFSNSRSEMNVSTLELGDSALYLCASSRPDSTDTQYFGPGTRLTVL.

The chain combines TRBV20-1 with TRBJ1-4; TCRdb outputs TRBD1, but without DNA this stays unchecked. Looked up from germline, CDR1 is DFQATT and CDR2 is SNEGSKA (reference sequence). The CDR3 extends over 14 amino acids. The CDR3 reads CSAASGGTNEKLFF.

This sequence joins TRBV5-1 and TRBJ2-2; without DNA, the TCRdb call of TRBD1 cannot be checked. The germline gives CDR1 SGHRS, CDR2 YFSETQ. CDR3 length equals 16 residues. Here the CDR3 reads CASSLDWQGLSGELFF. Supplemented by reference TRBV5-1 and TRBJ2-2, the full variable domain reads KAGVTQTPRYLIKTRGQQVTLSCSPISGHRSVSWYQQTPGQGLQFLFEYFSETQRNKGNFPGRFSGRQFSNSRSEMNVSTLELGDSALYLCASSLDWQGLSGELFFGEGSRLTVL.

The chain has TRBV7-2 and TRBJ1-6. Germline V gene sequence: CDR1 SGHTA, CDR2 FQGNSA. The length of the CDR3 is 13 residues. The CDR3 region is CASSLEGPSPLHF.

The chain is built from TRBV6-5 and TRBJ1-5. The CDR3 is 13 amino acids. The V gene's germline CDR1 is MNHEY and CDR2 SVGAGI. The CDR3 loop reads CASSYEVNQPQHF.

The chain uses TRBV20-1 and TRBJ2-3. The CDR3 totals 12 residues. Germline CDR1 DFQATT, CDR2 SNEGSKA (reference sequence). The CDR3 loop is CSARNLGDTQYF.

The chain combines TRBV4-1 with TRBJ1-5; TCRdb gives TRBD1 as the D gene, but with no DNA this cannot be confirmed. Germline V gives CDR1 MGHRA, CDR2 YSYEKL. This CDR3 has 14 amino acids. The CDR3 sequence is CASSQSRDTQPQHF.

This chain joins TRBV7-3 and TRBJ1-6. This CDR3 is built from 15 residues. CDR1 SGHTA and CDR2 FQGTGA come from the germline V gene. The chain's CDR3 is CASSLMGRDNSPLHF. The whole variable domain, remainder taken from reference TRBV7-3 and TRBJ1-6, is GAGVSQTPSNKVTEKGKYVELRCDPISGHTALYWYRQSLGQGPEFLIYFQGTGAADDSGLPNDRFFAVRPEGSVSTLKIQRTERGDSAVYLCASSLMGRDNSPLHFGNGTRLTVT.

The chain is built from TRBV5-6 and TRBJ1-4; no DNA is available, so the TRBD1 call from TCRdb remains unchecked. CDR1 and CDR2 from the germline V gene are SGHDT and YYEEEE. The CDR3 covers 16 residues. CDR3 loop: CASSPYGGGTNEKLFF.

V and J are TRBV29-1 and TRBJ1-5; TCRdb's D call of TRBD1 is untestable without DNA. This CDR3 is 14 amino acids long. Per the germline V gene, CDR1 is SQVTM and CDR2 is ANQGSEA. This chain's CDR3 is CSVASPGNNQPQHF.

This sequence joins TRBV12-3 or TRBV12-4 and TRBJ2-3; TCRdb selects TRBD1, and the lack of DNA leaves this call unchecked. The CDR3 contains 14 residues. CDR3 sequence: CASSRELRTDTQYF.